Listed here are 11 T cell receptor beta chains from one sample, sequenced in a study of blood T cell repertoires in COVID-19. Only in-frame clones appear in the TCRdb table, and some are missing; sequencing was by immunoSEQ multiplex PCR. This sample carries approximately 210,000 clones, 83% of them seen once, and the ten largest clones take more than 8%. Sequenced: peripheral blood. The source is a woman between 50 and 59 years old with acute or convalescent COVID-19.

The chain couples TRBV27 to TRBJ1-1, with a possible D match to TRBD1 (5 bases). CDR3 size: 14 residues. V lost 2 bases and J 5 bases, leaving 12 bases between the germline ends. Germline CDR1 MNHEY, CDR2 SMNVEV (reference sequence). CDR3 sequence: CASSLKAGLTEAFF. The CDR3, as DNA: TGTGCCAGCAGTTTAAAGGCAGGGCTGACTGAAGCTTTCTTT.

This sequence joins TRBV7-2 and TRBJ2-7, with unresolved D. With 0 bases removed from V and 0 bases from J, the gap between germline ends came to 9 bases. The CDR3 covers 15 residues. Germline lookup yields CDR1 SGHTA and CDR2 FQGNSA. The CDR3 nucleotides read TGTGCCAGCAGCTTAGCAGTGAGAGACTCCTACGAGCAGTACTTC. Residues: CASSLAVRDSYEQYF.

This clone was recorded once. The rearrangement joins TRBV2 to TRBJ2-3; tentatively, D is TRBD2 (5 bases). V was trimmed by 9 bases and J by 2 bases, leaving 27 bases between them. CDR1 SNHLY and CDR2 FYNNEI come from the germline V gene. CDR3 length equals 18 residues. The CDR3 DNA follows: TGTGCCAGTAGCCAGTTGGTGGCAAGCGGTCCGCCCACAGATACGCAGTATTTT. It specifies CASSQLVASGPPTDTQYF.

The rearrangement joins TRBV11-2 to TRBJ2-6; 8 nucleotides align to TRBD1. The CDR3 runs 18 residues. V shed 3 bases and J 2 bases; nucleotides not matched to a gene: 9. CDR1 and CDR2 from the germline V gene are SGHAT and FQNNGV. CDR3 DNA: TGTGCCAGCAGCTTTAATCTCCAGGGGGCTCCTGGGGCCAACGTCCTGACTTTC. As protein: CASSFNLQGAPGANVLTF. Together with reference TRBV11-2 and TRBJ2-6, the CDR3 gives the full variable domain: EAGVAQSPRYKIIEKRQSVAFWCNPISGHATLYWYQQILGQGPKLLIQFQNNGVVDDSQLPKDRFSAERLKGVDSTLKIQPAKLEDSAVYLCASSFNLQGAPGANVLTFGAGSRLTVL.

The chain links TRBV5-1 to TRBJ1-6, with D maybe TRBD1 (6 bases). The V gene lost 1 base and the J gene lost 9 bases, with 14 bases spanning the gap. Germline values: CDR1 SGHRS, CDR2 YFSETQ. The CDR3 is 15 amino acids. The CDR3 coding sequence is TGCGCCAGCAGCTTGCTGAGGGGGTCGGGTTCACCCCTCCACTTT. Encoded protein: CASSLLRGSGSPLHF. The full variable domain, in which reference TRBV5-1 and TRBJ1-6 provide the parts outside the CDR3, is KAGVTQTPRYLIKTRGQQVTLSCSPISGHRSVSWYQQTPGQGLQFLFEYFSETQRNKGNFPGRFSGRQFSNSRSEMNVSTLELGDSALYLCASSLLRGSGSPLHFGNGTRLTVT.

This clone was seen just once. This rearrangement joins TRBV5-4 to TRBJ2-3; no definite D call. Trimming removed 4 bases at V and 3 bases at J, with 6 bases between. The V gene's germline CDR1 is SGHNT and CDR2 YYREEE (reference sequence). The CDR3 has 12 residues. The CDR3 reads CASSTETDTQYF. For the CDR3, the DNA is TGTGCCAGCAGCACAGAAACAGATACGCAGTATTTT.

V gene TRBV4-1 combines with J gene TRBJ2-3; 11 nucleotides match TRBD1. J was trimmed by 1 base and V by 1 base; bases with no gene match: 1. This CDR3 comprises 16 residues. Looked up from germline, CDR1 is MGHRA and CDR2 is YSYEKL. DNA of the CDR3: TGCGCCAGCAGCCAAGGGACAGGGGGCGGCACAGATACGCAGTATTTT. Its protein is CASSQGTGGGTDTQYF.

This chain uses TRBV12-5 with TRBJ2-2; maybe TRBD1 (5 bases). CDR1 is LGHNT, CDR2 FRNRAP, per germline. V lost 5 bases and J lost 7, with 11 bases in between. The CDR3 loop spans 13 amino acids. The CDR3 loop is CASGRQQGGELFF. CDR3 bases: TGTGCTAGTGGTCGGCAGCAGGGCGGGGAGCTGTTTTTT.

The rearrangement joins TRBV5-1 to TRBJ1-3, with no clear D. CDR1 is SGHRS and CDR2 is YFSETQ in the germline V gene. The CDR3 is 15 amino acids. Trimming removed 2 bases from V and 0 bases from J, with 9 bases in between. The CDR3, as DNA: TGCGCCAGCAGCTTATCCCACAGCTCTGGAAACACCATATATTTT. Amino acid sequence: CASSLSHSSGNTIYF.

The rearrangement uses TRBV14 and TRBJ2-7; D is possibly TRBD2 (6 bases). V lost 0 bases and J 0 bases, leaving 9 bases between the germline ends. Germline V gene lookup returns CDR1 SGHDN and CDR2 FVKESK. The length of the CDR3 is 15 residues. This chain's CDR3 is CASSQERGLSYEQYF. CDR3 DNA sequence: TGTGCCAGCAGCCAAGAACGGGGACTCTCCTACGAGCAGTACTTC.

The genes are TRBV30 and TRBJ1-2; possible D gene TRBD1, 6 bases. Germline CDR1 is GTSNPN and CDR2 is SVGIG (reference sequence). The CDR3 has 14 amino acids. Trimming took 2 bases from V and 5 from J, leaving 15 bases between them. The CDR3 is CAWSSVGGVYGYTF. The CDR3 DNA is TGTGCCTGGAGTTCCGTAGGGGGGGTTTATGGCTACACCTTC.